The 12 T cell receptor beta chains below come from one sample, sequenced in a study of blood T cell repertoires in COVID-19. The protocol was immunoSEQ multiplex PCR, while the TCRdb copy is restricted to in-frame clones and leaves out a portion. The table includes approximately 450,000 clones, approximately 92% detected once. Sequenced: PBMCs or T cells enriched from blood (not recorded which). These receptors all come from a man aged 30-40 years who had recovered from COVID-19.

V gene TRBV28 combines with J gene TRBJ1-5; D is perhaps TRBD1 (5 bases). The length of the CDR3 is 15 residues. Germline V gene sequence: CDR1 MDHEN, CDR2 SYDVKM. V shed 4 bases and J shed 1 base, with 11 bases lying between them. The CDR3 bases are TGTGCCAGCAGTTACTGGGGCTGGAGCAATCAGCCCCAGCATTTT. Its translation: CASSYWGWSNQPQHF.

CDR3 sequence reads: CAISEVGGNNYGYTF. DNA of the CDR3: TGTGCCATCAGTGAGGTCGGGGGAAATAACTATGGCTACACCTTC. This chain connects TRBV10-3 to TRBJ1-2, with a possible D match to TRBD1 (5 bases). Germline CDR1 and CDR2: ENHRY and SYGVKD. Trimming took off 2 bases at V and 1 base at J, with 11 bases between the two ends. This CDR3 region has 15 residues.

J is TRBJ2-3 and V is TRBV7-9; the D gene is possibly TRBD2 (6 bases). Germline V gives CDR1 SEHNR, CDR2 FQNEAQ (reference sequence). V gave up 5 bases and J gave up 5 bases, with 17 bases separating them. The CDR3 has 15 residues. The CDR3 DNA follows: TGTGCCAGCAGCCCTTTGGGGAGGTACGGAGATACGCAGTATTTT. Translating gives CASSPLGRYGDTQYF. The full variable domain, its missing parts supplied by reference TRBV7-9 and TRBJ2-3, is DTGVSQNPRHKITKRGQNVTFRCDPISEHNRLYWYRQTLGQGPEFLTYFQNEAQLEKSRLLSDRFSAERPKGSFSTLEIQRTEQGDSAMYLCASSPLGRYGDTQYFGPGTRLTVL.

This sequence joins TRBV4-1 and TRBJ2-1; a possible D gene is TRBD2 (6 bases). The germline gives CDR1 MGHRA, CDR2 YSYEKL. The CDR3 has 15 amino acids. With 4 bases removed from V and 15 bases from J, the gap between germline ends came to 25 bases. The CDR3 nucleotides are TGCGCCAGCAGCCGCCTAACGAAGGAGACTAGTGGTCTGTTCTTC. Translation: CASSRLTKETSGLFF.

The gene calls are TRBV2 and TRBJ2-5; 8 nucleotides line up with TRBD1. Germline V gene data show CDR1 as SNHLY and CDR2 as FYNNEI. CDR3 length: 15 residues. The V gene end was trimmed by 6 bases and the J gene end by 0 bases; junction bases not matched to a gene: 6. The CDR3 DNA reads as TGTGCCAGCAGGAGACAGGGGCTGTACCAAGAGACCCAGTACTTC. It specifies CASRRQGLYQETQYF.

The CDR3 sequence is CAWSRDARGKVYGYTF. The CDR3 nucleotides read TGTGCCTGGAGTCGGGACGCTCGGGGGAAGGTCTATGGCTACACCTTC. The chain has TRBV30 and TRBJ1-2, with D possibly being TRBD1 (5 bases). CDR3 length: 16 amino acids. Germline V CDR1 and CDR2: GTSNPN, SVGIG (reference sequence). V dropped 2 bases and J dropped 4 bases, with 20 bases sitting between them.

The genes are TRBV2 and TRBJ2-7, with 8 bases identical to TRBD2. Germline V gene lookup returns CDR1 SNHLY and CDR2 FYNNEI. This CDR3 has 14 amino acids. V lost 7 bases to trimming and J lost 2 bases; unmatched junction nucleotides: 7. The CDR3 DNA reads as TGTGCCAGCAACAGACTAGCGAATACCTACGAGCAGTACTTC. This gives the protein CASNRLANTYEQYF.

The count of this clone is one. V and J are TRBV10-1 and TRBJ2-3; possibly TRBD2 for D (6 bases). Germline V gene data show CDR1 as WNHNN and CDR2 as SYGVQD (reference sequence). The V gene lost 1 base and the J gene lost 1 base, with 12 bases spanning the gap. This CDR3 contains 16 residues. The CDR3 region has the DNA TGCGCCAGCAGTGAGTTTAGCGGAGGCGGCACAGATACGCAGTATTTT. This encodes CASSEFSGGGTDTQYF.

The chain recombines TRBV19 with TRBJ2-2, with D perhaps matching TRBD2 (6 bases). The CDR3 loop spans 13 amino acids. V lost 10 bases and J 5 bases, leaving 14 bases between the germline ends. Germline CDR1 and CDR2: LNHDA and SQIVND (reference sequence). As DNA, the CDR3 is TGTGCCACCGCGCGGGACGGTACCGGGGAGCTGTTTTTT. Translation gives CATARDGTGELFF.

V and J are TRBV5-1 and TRBJ1-1; perhaps TRBD1 as D (5 bases). Germline V lookup: CDR1 SGHRS, CDR2 YFSETQ. The CDR3 length is 14 residues. The germline V and J ends were trimmed by 4 bases and 2 bases, with 12 bases remaining between them. The CDR3 DNA is TGCGCCAGCAGCCCGGGGGAGTTCAACACTGAAGCTTTCTTT. Translated: CASSPGEFNTEAFF. The whole variable domain, filled in from reference TRBV5-1 and TRBJ1-1, reads KAGVTQTPRYLIKTRGQQVTLSCSPISGHRSVSWYQQTPGQGLQFLFEYFSETQRNKGNFPGRFSGRQFSNSRSEMNVSTLELGDSALYLCASSPGEFNTEAFFGQGTRLTVV.

The rearrangement joins TRBV30 to TRBJ1-2; D remains unclear. The germline gives CDR1 GTSNPN, CDR2 SVGIG (reference sequence). This CDR3 has 12 amino acids. Trimming cost V 2 bases and J 7 bases, with 11 bases left between them. The CDR3 spells CAWSLMTGGYTF. The CDR3 nucleotides are TGTGCCTGGAGTCTTATGACTGGTGGCTACACCTTC.

The chain couples TRBV28 to TRBJ1-5; D might be TRBD1 (6 bases). Trimming stripped 2 bases from V and 6 bases from J, with 17 bases between. Looked up from germline, CDR1 is MDHEN and CDR2 is SYDVKM. The CDR3 has 16 residues. The chain's CDR3 is CASSLSFRGGGQPQHF. The DNA for the CDR3 is TGTGCCAGCAGTTTAAGCTTCAGGGGTGGGGGTCAGCCCCAGCATTTT. Full variable domain (remainder filled in from reference TRBV28 and TRBJ1-5): DVKVTQSSRYLVKRTGEKVFLECVQDMDHENMFWYRQDPGLGLRLIYFSYDVKMKEKGDIPEGYSVSREKKERFSLILESASTNQTSMYLCASSLSFRGGGQPQHFGDGTRLSIL.